This T cell receptor (beta chain) derives from a study of T cells in Graves' hyperthyroidism and ophthalmopathy. RNA transcripts served as the template for amplifying TCR beta CDR3 regions. Primed by the HTBI set, a first-round RT-PCR was run on the TCR CDR3. TCRdb re-analysed the multiplex PCR reads in MiXCR, keeping a single row per CDR3 protein. The table has under 750,000 distinct CDR3 sequences, around 19% seen once. This clonotype was seen only a few times. The CDR3 is 17 residues long. Losses at the gene ends were 0 bases for V and 0 bases for J; bases not matched to a gene: 5. The V gene's germline CDR1 is SGDLS and CDR2 YYNGEE.

The chain couples TRBV9 to TRBJ2-1, with 8 nucleotides matching TRBD2. The sequence derives from a woman aged 45-65 years with Graves' hyperthyroidism that later progressed to Graves' ophthalmopathy. Material: blood. CDR3 DNA sequence: TGTGCCAGCAGCGTAGCGGGGGGGCGCGTCTCCTACAATGAGCAGTTCTTC. Translated, it gives CASSVAGGRVSYNEQFF.